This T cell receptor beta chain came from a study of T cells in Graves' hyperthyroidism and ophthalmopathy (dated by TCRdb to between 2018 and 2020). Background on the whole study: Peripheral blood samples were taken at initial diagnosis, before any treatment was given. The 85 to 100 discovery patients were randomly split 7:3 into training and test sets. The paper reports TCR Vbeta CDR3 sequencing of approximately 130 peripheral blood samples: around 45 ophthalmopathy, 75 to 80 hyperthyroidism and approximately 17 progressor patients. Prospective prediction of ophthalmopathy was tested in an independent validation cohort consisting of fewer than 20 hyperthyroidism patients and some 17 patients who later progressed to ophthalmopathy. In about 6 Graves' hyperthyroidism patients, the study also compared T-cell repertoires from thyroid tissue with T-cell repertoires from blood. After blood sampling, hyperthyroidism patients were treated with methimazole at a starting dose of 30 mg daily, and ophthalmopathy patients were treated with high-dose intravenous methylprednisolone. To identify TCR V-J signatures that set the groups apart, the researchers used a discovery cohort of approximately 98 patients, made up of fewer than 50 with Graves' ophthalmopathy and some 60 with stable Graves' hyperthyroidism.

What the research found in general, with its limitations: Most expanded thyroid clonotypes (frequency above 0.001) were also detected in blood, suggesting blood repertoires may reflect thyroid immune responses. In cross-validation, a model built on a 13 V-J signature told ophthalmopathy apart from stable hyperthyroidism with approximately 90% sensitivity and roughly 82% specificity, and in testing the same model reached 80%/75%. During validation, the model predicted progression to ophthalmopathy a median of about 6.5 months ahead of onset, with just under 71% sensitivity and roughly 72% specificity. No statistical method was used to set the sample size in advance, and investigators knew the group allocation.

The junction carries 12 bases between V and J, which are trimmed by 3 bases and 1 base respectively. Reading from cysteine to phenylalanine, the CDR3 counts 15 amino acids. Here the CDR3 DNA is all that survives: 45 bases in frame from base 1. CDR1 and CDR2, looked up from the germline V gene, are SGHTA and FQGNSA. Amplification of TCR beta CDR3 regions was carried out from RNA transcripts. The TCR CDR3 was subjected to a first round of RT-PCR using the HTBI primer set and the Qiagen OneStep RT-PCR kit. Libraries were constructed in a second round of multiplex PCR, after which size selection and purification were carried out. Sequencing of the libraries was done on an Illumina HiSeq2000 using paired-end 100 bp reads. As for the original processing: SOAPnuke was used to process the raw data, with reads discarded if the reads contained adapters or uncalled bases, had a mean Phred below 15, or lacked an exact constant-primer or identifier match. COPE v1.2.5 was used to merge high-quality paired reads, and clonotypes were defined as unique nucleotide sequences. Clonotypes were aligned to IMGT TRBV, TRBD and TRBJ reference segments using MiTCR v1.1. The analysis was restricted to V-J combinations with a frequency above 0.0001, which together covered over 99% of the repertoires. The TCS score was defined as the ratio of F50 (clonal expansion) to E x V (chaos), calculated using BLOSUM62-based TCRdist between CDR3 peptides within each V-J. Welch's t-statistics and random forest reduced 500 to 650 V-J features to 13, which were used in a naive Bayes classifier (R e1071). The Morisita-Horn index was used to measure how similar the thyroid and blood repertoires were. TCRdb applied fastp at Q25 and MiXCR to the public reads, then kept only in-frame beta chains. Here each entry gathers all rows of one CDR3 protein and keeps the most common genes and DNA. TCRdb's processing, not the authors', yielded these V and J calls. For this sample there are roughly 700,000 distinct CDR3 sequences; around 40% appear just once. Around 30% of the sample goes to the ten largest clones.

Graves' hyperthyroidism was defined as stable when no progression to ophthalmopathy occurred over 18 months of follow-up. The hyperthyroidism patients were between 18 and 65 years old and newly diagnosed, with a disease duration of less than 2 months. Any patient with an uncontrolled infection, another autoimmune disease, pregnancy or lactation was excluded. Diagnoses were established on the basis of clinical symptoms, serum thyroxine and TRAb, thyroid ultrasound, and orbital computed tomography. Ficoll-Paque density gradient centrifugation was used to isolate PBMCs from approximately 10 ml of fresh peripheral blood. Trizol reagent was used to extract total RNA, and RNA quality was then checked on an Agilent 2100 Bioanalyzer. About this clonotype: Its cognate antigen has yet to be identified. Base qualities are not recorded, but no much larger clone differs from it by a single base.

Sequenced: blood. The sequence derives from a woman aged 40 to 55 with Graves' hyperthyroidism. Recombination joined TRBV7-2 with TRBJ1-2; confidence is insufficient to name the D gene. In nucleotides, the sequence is TGTGCCAGCAGCTTGGCCGGGCAGGTTAACTATGGCTACACCTTC. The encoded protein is CASSLAGQVNYGYTF.